Below, 28 T cell receptor beta chains from the same sample are listed, as sequenced in a study of blood T cell repertoires in COVID-19. TCRdb's copy holds only in-frame clones and misses some; the assay was immunoSEQ multiplex PCR. The profile shows 56,000 or so clones, 65% to 85% of them singletons. Sequenced sample: peripheral blood. The receptor source for this set is a woman in her 70s with acute or convalescent COVID-19.

A few counts support this clone. CDR3 residues: CASSLAWTGPGNTIYF. DNA for the CDR3: TGCGCCAGCAGCTTGGCCTGGACAGGGCCTGGAAACACCATATATTTT. The rearrangement joins TRBV5-1 to TRBJ1-3; 8 nucleotides agree with TRBD1. In germline, CDR1 is SGHRS, CDR2 YFSETQ. V dropped 0 bases and J dropped 2; count of bases not matched to a gene: 4. The length of the CDR3 is 16 residues.

The rearrangement joins TRBV3-1 (or the pseudogene TRBV3-2) to TRBJ1-3; 9 nucleotides align to TRBD1. There are 19 residues in the CDR3. The germline gives CDR1 LGHDT, CDR2 YNNKEL (reference sequence). V trimming: 4 bases; J trimming: 0 bases; junction bases outside the gene matches: 13. The CDR3 sequence is CASSPRDRAYRGSGNTIYF. The CDR3 nucleotides read TGTGCCAGCAGCCCCCGGGACAGGGCGTATAGGGGCTCTGGAAACACCATATATTTT.

V is TRBV5-1 and J is TRBJ2-7; 11 bases are shared with TRBD2. CDR3 size: 16 residues. The V gene's germline CDR1 is SGHRS and CDR2 YFSETQ. Unmatched junction bases numbered 8, after V lost 4 bases and J lost 2 bases. The CDR3 coding sequence is TGCGCCAGCAGCAAACAAGGGACTAGCGGAACCTACGAGCAGTACTTC. Translating gives CASSKQGTSGTYEQYF. Full variable domain (missing parts from reference TRBV5-1 and TRBJ2-7): KAGVTQTPRYLIKTRGQQVTLSCSPISGHRSVSWYQQTPGQGLQFLFEYFSETQRNKGNFPGRFSGRQFSNSRSEMNVSTLELGDSALYLCASSKQGTSGTYEQYFGPGTRLTVT.

This clone has more than one count but fewer than ten. V usage is TRBV7-8 and J usage is TRBJ1-2; no clear D gene. Germline V lookup: CDR1 SGHVS, CDR2 FQNEAQ. Trimming cost V 5 bases and J 10 bases, with 20 bases left between them. This CDR3 has 14 residues. CDR3 region: CASSPKTGPGAYTF. Written as DNA, the CDR3 is TGTGCCAGCAGCCCCAAGACCGGTCCGGGAGCCTACACCTTC.

CDR3 DNA sequence: TGTGCCAGCAGTTCGGCTAGCGGGGGTTCCTGGTATGAGCAGTTCTTC. Translating it yields CASSSASGGSWYEQFF. This chain joins TRBV6-2 or TRBV6-3 and TRBJ2-1, with 10 nucleotides matching TRBD2. This CDR3 has 16 amino acids. J was trimmed by 8 bases and V by 4 bases; bases with no gene match: 11. Germline-derived CDR1 and CDR2 are MNHEY and SVGEGT.

The chain uses TRBV5-1 and TRBJ2-7; D ambiguous. Trimming removed 1 base at V and 2 bases at J, with 7 bases between. Germline values: CDR1 SGHRS, CDR2 YFSETQ. The CDR3 is 13 amino acids. CDR3 sequence reads: CASSLTLTYEQYF. As DNA, the CDR3 is TGCGCCAGCAGCTTGACTCTTACCTACGAGCAGTACTTC.

The V and J genes are TRBV9 and TRBJ2-3; 11 bases agree with TRBD2. Germline assignment: CDR1 SGDLS and CDR2 YYNGEE. CDR3 size: 16 residues. After removal of 3 bases from V and 8 bases from J, the junction contained 11 bases not matched to a gene. This CDR3 is CASSGPYSGGAGTQYF. As DNA, the CDR3 is TGTGCCAGCAGCGGACCTTATAGCGGGGGGGCCGGTACGCAGTATTTT.

The chain employs TRBV29-1 and TRBJ2-7; D might be TRBD1 (6 bases). CDR3 length equals 11 residues. The V and J ends lost 6 bases and 3 bases respectively, with 9 bases between them. Germline V gene sequence: CDR1 SQVTM, CDR2 ANQGSEA. CDR3 loop: CSVKQGYEQYF. The CDR3, as DNA: TGCAGCGTAAAACAGGGCTACGAGCAGTACTTC.

The chain combines TRBV2 with TRBJ1-6; TRBD1 matches at 8 bases. The CDR3 covers 16 residues. Germline V gene data show CDR1 as SNHLY and CDR2 as FYNNEI. Germline trimming cut 3 bases from V and 9 bases from J; bases unmatched to any gene: 10. Here the CDR3 reads CASSDSQGAVFSPLHF. The CDR3 DNA follows: TGTGCCAGCAGTGATTCGCAGGGGGCTGTTTTTTCACCCCTCCACTTT.

The V call is TRBV27, the J call TRBJ2-2; no reliable D call. The CDR3 sequence is 15 residues long. Germline V gene lookup returns CDR1 MNHEY and CDR2 SMNVEV (reference sequence). V was shortened by 2 bases and J by 6 bases, with 13 bases between the two germline ends. The CDR3: CASSLTTNYAGELFF. The CDR3 DNA reads TGTGCCAGCAGTTTAACAACTAACTATGCCGGGGAGCTGTTTTTT.

The rearrangement links TRBV13 to TRBJ1-6, with a tentative D call TRBD1 (6 bases). Germline loops: CDR1 PRHDT, CDR2 FYEKMQ (reference sequence). With 1 base removed from V and 9 bases from J, the gap between germline ends came to 10 bases. The CDR3 is 14 amino acids. CDR3 nucleotide sequence: TGTGCCAGCAGCTTAGAGACAGGTGGTTCACCCCTCCACTTT. It translates to CASSLETGGSPLHF.

V is TRBV29-1 and J is TRBJ2-1; 8 bases line up with TRBD1. Germline CDR1 reads SQVTM; CDR2 reads ANQGSEA. The V gene end was trimmed by 5 bases and the J gene end by 10 bases; junction bases not matched to a gene: 4. The CDR3 extends over 11 amino acids. The CDR3 coding sequence is TGCAGCGTTTCGACAGGGGTAGAGCAGTTCTTC. As protein: CSVSTGVEQFF.

The genes are TRBV6-2 or TRBV6-3 and TRBJ1-4, with 7 bases aligning to TRBD1. The V and J ends lost 5 bases and 3 bases, in that order; junction bases with no gene match: 9. The CDR3 consists of 16 residues. Germline CDR1 and CDR2: MNHEY and SVGEGT. DNA for the CDR3: TGTGCCAGCAGTCCCGGCAGGGGGTCGGCTAATGAAAAACTGTTTTTT. It is translated as CASSPGRGSANEKLFF.

The CDR3 region is CASSSNYLSTDTQYF. The DNA for the CDR3 is TGTGCCAGCAGCTCAAACTACCTAAGCACAGATACGCAGTATTTT. The chain links TRBV7-2 to TRBJ2-3; D not resolved. The V and J ends lost 4 bases and 0 bases respectively, with 11 bases between them. The CDR3 spans 15 residues. The germline V gene encodes CDR1 SGHTA and CDR2 FQGNSA.

The genes are TRBV19 and TRBJ2-1, with 7 positions matching TRBD2. Trimming cost V 3 bases and J 12 bases; bases outside gene matches: 11. CDR3 length equals 14 residues. Germline-derived CDR1 and CDR2 are LNHDA and SQIVND (reference sequence). CDR3: CASSMIWGGAGQFF. DNA for the CDR3: TGTGCCAGTAGTATGATCTGGGGAGGGGCTGGGCAGTTCTTC.

The sample holds a few counts of this clone. The chain employs TRBV5-1 and TRBJ2-7, with TRBD1 matching over 7 bases. Germline CDR1 and CDR2: SGHRS and YFSETQ. This CDR3 is 15 amino acids long. Trimming removed 2 bases from V and 0 bases from J; junction bases left unmatched: 5. DNA for the CDR3: TGCGCCAGCAGCTTCAGGCAGGGGGTCTCCTACGAGCAGTACTTC. This encodes CASSFRQGVSYEQYF.

The chain has TRBV7-6 and TRBJ2-1; D uncertain. The CDR3 has 13 amino acids. Per the germline V gene, CDR1 is SGHVS and CDR2 is FNYEAQ. The V end was cut by 4 bases, the J end by 0 bases, with 4 bases between. For the CDR3, the DNA is TGTGCCAGCAGCTATAACTCCTACAATGAGCAGTTCTTC. Protein: CASSYNSYNEQFF.

This clone was counted a single time. This sequence joins TRBV5-1 and TRBJ2-5; 8 bases line up with TRBD2. V shed 0 bases and J 3 bases; nucleotides not matched to a gene: 4. This CDR3 is built from 15 residues. Germline CDR1 SGHRS, CDR2 YFSETQ. CDR3 coding DNA: TGCGCCAGCAGCTTGGTGGCGGGACTAGAAGAGACCCAGTACTTC. Translating it yields CASSLVAGLEETQYF.

This clone was seen only a few times. The rearrangement joins TRBV19 to TRBJ2-1, with 10 bases that match TRBD1. J lost 7 bases, V lost 5 bases, and 5 bases had no gene match. This CDR3 contains 14 residues. Germline V gene lookup returns CDR1 LNHDA and CDR2 SQIVND (reference sequence). Here the CDR3 DNA reads TGTGCCAGTAGTCGGGGACAGGGGAAGAATGAGCAGTTCTTC. Its translation is CASSRGQGKNEQFF.

This clone was seen a handful of times. This chain links TRBV7-2 with TRBJ2-3, with 11 bases that match TRBD2. The V segment lost 10 bases and the J segment 0 bases; nucleotides outside the gene matches: 15. CDR1 is SGHTA, CDR2 FQGNSA, per germline. The CDR3 totals 18 residues. The CDR3 bases are TGTGCCACCATCCCCCCGGGACTAGCGGACCCTAGCACAGATACGCAGTATTTT. As protein: CATIPPGLADPSTDTQYF.

CDR3 amino acids: CASSLGHSSYEQYF. CDR3 coding DNA: TGTGCCAGCAGCTTAGGACATAGCTCCTACGAGCAGTACTTC. The rearrangement uses TRBV11-2 and TRBJ2-7; no clear D. This CDR3 has 14 residues. The ends were cut back, 1 base at V and 0 bases at J, with 7 bases in the middle. CDR1 is SGHAT and CDR2 is FQNNGV in the germline V gene.

The V and J genes are TRBV29-1 and TRBJ1-1; D is undetermined. The CDR3 consists of 12 residues. The germline V and J ends were trimmed by 4 bases and 5 bases, with 11 bases remaining between them. Germline CDR1 reads SQVTM; CDR2 reads ANQGSEA. CDR3 bases: TGCAGCGTTGTCCACGGTGTTACTGAAGCTTTCTTT. It translates to CSVVHGVTEAFF.

The V and J genes are TRBV7-9 and TRBJ1-2; 11 bases match TRBD1. Germline V gene lookup returns CDR1 SEHNR and CDR2 FQNEAQ (reference sequence). The CDR3 extends over 16 amino acids. V dropped 5 bases and J dropped 5; count of bases not matched to a gene: 10. CDR3 DNA: TGTGCCAGCAGCCCAATGGACAGGGGGCCCCGATATGGCTACACCTTC. Its protein is CASSPMDRGPRYGYTF.

The V and J genes are TRBV5-1 and TRBJ2-3; TRBD1 aligns across 10 bases. V was pared by 4 bases and J by 0 bases, with 8 bases of the junction left unmatched. The CDR3 loop spans 17 amino acids. Germline CDR1 is SGHRS and CDR2 is YFSETQ. CDR3 bases: TGCGCCAGCAGCCCGAGGACAGGGGGTTCTAGCACAGATACGCAGTATTTT. Protein: CASSPRTGGSSTDTQYF. The full variable domain, its missing parts supplied by reference TRBV5-1 and TRBJ2-3, is KAGVTQTPRYLIKTRGQQVTLSCSPISGHRSVSWYQQTPGQGLQFLFEYFSETQRNKGNFPGRFSGRQFSNSRSEMNVSTLELGDSALYLCASSPRTGGSSTDTQYFGPGTRLTVL.

V gene TRBV6-2 or TRBV6-3 combines with J gene TRBJ2-2; possible D gene TRBD1, 6 bases. The CDR3 is 14 residues long. V lost 5 bases, J lost 3 bases, and 10 bases lay in between. The germline V gene encodes CDR1 MNHEY and CDR2 SVGEGT. The CDR3 coding sequence is TGTGCCAGCAGTGCAGGGGCTTACACCGGGGAGCTGTTTTTT. Translating gives CASSAGAYTGELFF.

The V call is TRBV6-6, the J call TRBJ2-1; TRBD1 agrees at 8 bases. This CDR3 has 13 residues. CDR1 MNHNY and CDR2 SVGAGI come from the germline V gene (reference sequence). The trim removed 10 bases at V and 8 bases at J, leaving 10 bases unmatched. DNA for the CDR3: TGTGCCACCAGGGGGCAGGGGGTCTATGAGCAGTTCTTC. Translating gives CATRGQGVYEQFF.

The J gene is TRBJ1-1, the V gene TRBV28; 7 bases map to TRBD1. The J segment lost 7 bases and the V segment lost 7 bases, leaving 9 bases of the junction unmatched. The CDR3 consists of 13 residues. The V gene's germline CDR1 is MDHEN and CDR2 SYDVKM. Here the CDR3 DNA reads TGTGCCAGCATTATCCCCGGGACAGATGAAGCTTTCTTT. Residues: CASIIPGTDEAFF.

This clone has a single count. The CDR3 bases are TGCGCCAGCAGCCAAGATCCCTGGCAGGGAAACACCGGGGAGCTGTTTTTT. It codes for CASSQDPWQGNTGELFF. The rearrangement uses TRBV4-3 and TRBJ2-2, with a weak D call TRBD1 (5 bases). The CDR3 contains 17 residues. The germline V and J ends were trimmed by 0 bases and 2 bases, with 13 bases remaining between them. Germline lookup yields CDR1 LGHNA and CDR2 YSLEER.